The rows below give T cell receptor beta chains drawn from one sample of a study of T cell changes during pregnancy in multiple sclerosis. The assay was immunoSEQ multiplex PCR, and TCRdb's table has in-frame clones only and misses some. This table has fewer than 75,000 clones, 91% appearing once. This specimen consisted of peripheral blood, obtained in the first trimester of pregnancy. These receptor sequences come from a female donor with multiple sclerosis, enrolled in a pregnancy study. Both conserved end residues are part of each CDR3. The D gene is left open where the match is weak. Not every row has a clone size; where given, it reads once, few, many or a size class.

v_gene: TRBV7-3; j_gene: TRBJ1-1; d_gene: NA; abundance: NA; CDR3aa: CASSPDVGGRAFF; CDR3nt: TGTGCCAGCAGCCCAGACGTGGGGGGGAGAGCTTTCTTT
v_gene: TRBV11-1; j_gene: TRBJ2-7; d_gene: NA; abundance: many; CDR3aa: CASSLAISYEQYF; CDR3nt: TGTGCCAGCAGCTTAGCTATCTCCTACGAGCAGTACTTC
v_gene: TRBV30; j_gene: TRBJ1-2; d_gene: NA; abundance: once; CDR3aa: CAWSVPGLTNYGYTF; CDR3nt: TGTGCCTGGAGTGTCCCCGGACTGACTAACTATGGCTACACCTTC
v_gene: TRBV5-1; j_gene: TRBJ2-1; d_gene: TRBD1; abundance: NA; CDR3aa: CASSLEAGGTGEQFF; CDR3nt: TGCGCCAGCAGCTTGGAGGCAGGGGGAACTGGTGAGCAGTTCTTC
v_gene: TRBV10-3; j_gene: TRBJ1-1; d_gene: TRBD1; abundance: once; CDR3aa: CAISGAGTVNTEAFF; CDR3nt: TGTGCCATCAGTGGCGCCGGGACAGTGAACACTGAAGCTTTCTTT
v_gene: TRBV4-2; j_gene: TRBJ2-7; d_gene: NA; abundance: NA; CDR3aa: CASSQTISTREQYF; CDR3nt: TGTGCCAGCAGCCAGACAATCTCAACTCGGGAGCAGTACTTC
v_gene: TRBV7-2; j_gene: TRBJ1-4; d_gene: TRBD1; abundance: NA; CDR3aa: CASSLAGQGGEKLFF; CDR3nt: TGTGCCAGCAGCTTAGCGGGACAGGGAGGTGAAAAACTGTTTTTT
v_gene: TRBV30; j_gene: TRBJ1-1; d_gene: NA; abundance: few; CDR3aa: CASPGGANTEAFF; CDR3nt: TGTGCCTCCCCGGGCGGGGCGAACACTGAAGCTTTCTTT
v_gene: TRBV7-2; j_gene: TRBJ2-2; d_gene: TRBD2; abundance: NA; CDR3aa: CASSRRVSGAVNTGELFF; CDR3nt: TGTGCCAGCAGTCGTAGAGTTAGCGGGGCGGTAAACACCGGGGAGCTGTTTTTT
v_gene: TRBV4-1; j_gene: TRBJ1-1; d_gene: NA; abundance: NA; CDR3aa: CASSQGLRRGFPFIF; CDR3nt: TGCGCCAGCAGCCAGGGACTACGCAGGGGTTTCCCCTTTATCTTT
v_gene: TRBV6-1; j_gene: TRBJ1-3; d_gene: NA; abundance: NA; CDR3aa: CASSEARASGNTIYF; CDR3nt: TGTGCCAGCAGTGAAGCGAGGGCCAGCGGAAACACCATATATTTT
v_gene: TRBV6-1; j_gene: TRBJ1-1; d_gene: NA; abundance: NA; CDR3aa: CASSEYIGGVNTEAFF; CDR3nt: TGTGCCAGCAGTGAATATATTGGGGGGGTGAACACTGAAGCTTTCTTT
v_gene: TRBV7-2; j_gene: TRBJ2-7; d_gene: TRBD2; abundance: NA; CDR3aa: CASSLIAGLAGSYEQYF; CDR3nt: TGTGCCAGCAGCTTAATAGCGGGACTAGCGGGGTCCTACGAGCAGTACTTC
v_gene: TRBV5-1; j_gene: TRBJ2-1; d_gene: NA; abundance: NA; CDR3aa: CASSLGRVANNEQFF; CDR3nt: TGCGCCAGCAGCTTGGGGCGGGTCGCCAACAATGAGCAGTTCTTC
v_gene: TRBV11-2; j_gene: TRBJ1-5; d_gene: TRBD1; abundance: NA; CDR3aa: CASSLASWSRDRFNQPQHF; CDR3nt: TGTGCCAGCAGCTTAGCCAGTTGGAGCAGGGACAGATTCAATCAGCCCCAGCATTTT
v_gene: TRBV30; j_gene: TRBJ1-1; d_gene: NA; abundance: few; CDR3aa: CAWSVRGFGVNTEAFF; CDR3nt: TGTGCCTGGAGTGTACGGGGGTTCGGTGTGAACACTGAAGCTTTCTTT
v_gene: TRBV13; j_gene: TRBJ2-7; d_gene: NA; abundance: NA; CDR3aa: CASSFQSNEQYF; CDR3nt: TGTGCCAGCAGCTTCCAAAGCAACGAGCAGTACTTC
v_gene: TRBV4-2; j_gene: TRBJ1-2; d_gene: TRBD1; abundance: few; CDR3aa: CASSQDVRGNYGYTF; CDR3nt: TGTGCCAGCAGCCAAGATGTCAGGGGGAACTATGGCTACACCTTC
v_gene: TRBV11-2; j_gene: TRBJ2-7; d_gene: TRBD1; abundance: NA; CDR3aa: CASSPETGAMYEQYF; CDR3nt: TGTGCCAGCAGCCCCGAGACAGGGGCAATGTACGAGCAGTACTTC
v_gene: TRBV9; j_gene: TRBJ1-1; d_gene: NA; abundance: NA; CDR3aa: CASSVSRERSTEAFF; CDR3nt: TGTGCCAGCAGCGTAAGTCGGGAAAGAAGCACTGAAGCTTTCTTT
v_gene: TRBV27; j_gene: TRBJ2-1; d_gene: NA; abundance: NA; CDR3aa: CASRRENEQFF; CDR3nt: TGTGCCAGCAGGAGGGAGAATGAGCAGTTCTTC
v_gene: TRBV30; j_gene: TRBJ2-3; d_gene: NA; abundance: NA; CDR3aa: CAWTRSRTGDTQYF; CDR3nt: TGTGCCTGGACCCGTTCTCGGACTGGGGATACGCAGTATTTT
v_gene: TRBV4-2; j_gene: TRBJ2-1; d_gene: NA; abundance: NA; CDR3aa: CASSQDHRGNEQFF; CDR3nt: TGTGCCAGCAGCCAAGATCATAGAGGGAATGAGCAGTTCTTC
v_gene: TRBV28; j_gene: TRBJ1-5; d_gene: NA; abundance: NA; CDR3aa: CASSFSLQGGGVQPQHF; CDR3nt: TGTGCCAGCAGTTTCTCCCTACAGGGTGGAGGTGTTCAGCCCCAGCATTTT
v_gene: TRBV12-5; j_gene: TRBJ1-2; d_gene: NA; abundance: NA; CDR3aa: CASGLGRNHYGYTF; CDR3nt: TGTGCTAGTGGTTTGGGCAGGAACCACTATGGCTACACCTTC
v_gene: TRBV18; j_gene: TRBJ1-1; d_gene: NA; abundance: NA; CDR3aa: CASSPGPPESMNTEAFF; CDR3nt: TGTGCCAGCTCACCAGGGCCTCCAGAGAGTATGAACACTGAAGCTTTCTTT
v_gene: TRBV10-1; j_gene: TRBJ2-3; d_gene: TRBD2; abundance: once; CDR3aa: CASGFSAGGTDTQYF; CDR3nt: TGCGCCAGCGGTTTTTCGGCGGGAGGCACAGATACGCAGTATTTT
v_gene: TRBV27; j_gene: TRBJ2-2; d_gene: NA; abundance: NA; CDR3aa: CASSLSSGKLFF; CDR3nt: TGTGCCAGCAGTTTATCCTCAGGGAAGCTGTTTTTT
v_gene: TRBV28; j_gene: TRBJ2-1; d_gene: TRBD2; abundance: NA; CDR3aa: CASSPRGGKVTNEQFF; CDR3nt: TGTGCCAGCAGCCCCCGGGGGGGGAAGGTTACCAATGAGCAGTTCTTC
v_gene: TRBV5-1; j_gene: TRBJ1-6; d_gene: TRBD1; abundance: NA; CDR3aa: CASSLTGVDSPLHF; CDR3nt: TGCGCCAGCAGCTTAACAGGGGTGGACTCACCCCTCCACTTT
v_gene: TRBV19; j_gene: TRBJ2-5; d_gene: NA; abundance: few; CDR3aa: CASKGLGLIQETQYF; CDR3nt: TGTGCCAGTAAGGGCCTCGGACTGATCCAAGAGACCCAGTACTTC
v_gene: TRBV11-3; j_gene: TRBJ2-7; d_gene: NA; abundance: NA; CDR3aa: CASSSGDEQYF; CDR3nt: TGTGCCAGCAGCTCGGGGGACGAGCAGTACTTC
v_gene: TRBV20-1; j_gene: TRBJ1-2; d_gene: TRBD1; abundance: NA; CDR3aa: CSERQGVGYTF; CDR3nt: TGCAGTGAGCGTCAGGGGGTTGGCTACACCTTC
v_gene: TRBV27; j_gene: TRBJ2-7; d_gene: TRBD1; abundance: NA; CDR3aa: CASSPRTGLGDEQYF; CDR3nt: TGTGCCAGCAGTCCCCGGACAGGGCTCGGCGACGAGCAGTACTTC
v_gene: TRBV5-1; j_gene: TRBJ1-1; d_gene: NA; abundance: NA; CDR3aa: CASSLRSNTEAFF; CDR3nt: TGCGCCAGCAGCCTCAGGTCAAACACTGAAGCTTTCTTT
v_gene: TRBV10-3; j_gene: TRBJ2-3; d_gene: TRBD2; abundance: NA; CDR3aa: CAIRPGTSGTDTQYF; CDR3nt: TGTGCCATCAGGCCCGGGACTAGCGGCACAGATACGCAGTATTTT
v_gene: TRBV5-6; j_gene: TRBJ2-1; d_gene: TRBD2; abundance: NA; CDR3aa: CASSPGLDSYNEQFF; CDR3nt: TGTGCCAGCAGCCCGGGACTAGACTCCTACAATGAGCAGTTCTTC
v_gene: TRBV25-1; j_gene: TRBJ1-2; d_gene: TRBD1; abundance: NA; CDR3aa: CASSEGTGVYGYTF; CDR3nt: TGTGCCAGCAGTGAGGGTACAGGGGTCTATGGCTACACCTTC
v_gene: TRBV19; j_gene: TRBJ2-3; d_gene: TRBD2; abundance: NA; CDR3aa: CASSILAGRTDTQYF; CDR3nt: TGTGCCAGTAGTATACTAGCGGGTCGCACAGATACGCAGTATTTT
v_gene: TRBV6-6; j_gene: TRBJ1-5; d_gene: NA; abundance: NA; CDR3aa: CASSYRAGDQPQHF; CDR3nt: TGTGCCAGCAGTTATCGGGCAGGGGATCAGCCCCAGCATTTT
v_gene: TRBV27; j_gene: TRBJ2-7; d_gene: TRBD2; abundance: NA; CDR3aa: CASSGTSGSGPTYEQYF; CDR3nt: TGTGCCAGCAGTGGGACTAGCGGGAGTGGTCCTACGTACGAGCAGTACTTC
v_gene: TRBV5-6; j_gene: TRBJ2-7; d_gene: NA; abundance: NA; CDR3aa: CASSFGTEQYF; CDR3nt: TGTGCCAGCAGCTTCGGGACTGAGCAGTACTTC
v_gene: TRBV7-3; j_gene: TRBJ2-1; d_gene: TRBD2; abundance: once; CDR3aa: CASSSFGTSGNYNEQFF; CDR3nt: TGTGCCAGCAGCTCTTTTGGGACTAGCGGGAACTACAATGAGCAGTTCTTC
v_gene: TRBV18; j_gene: TRBJ2-7; d_gene: TRBD1; abundance: NA; CDR3aa: CASSVRHRLSGQGTGISYEQYF; CDR3nt: TGTGCCAGCTCCGTTAGGCACAGACTCTCGGGACAGGGGACGGGGATCTCCTACGAGCAGTACTTC
v_gene: TRBV20-1; j_gene: TRBJ1-2; d_gene: NA; abundance: NA; CDR3aa: CSAANYGYTF; CDR3nt: TGCAGTGCCGCGAACTATGGCTACACCTTC
v_gene: TRBV6-5; j_gene: TRBJ2-7; d_gene: NA; abundance: NA; CDR3aa: CASSLTGSPPEQYF; CDR3nt: TGTGCCAGCAGTCTCACAGGGTCCCCACCCGAGCAGTACTTC
v_gene: TRBV10-3; j_gene: TRBJ2-1; d_gene: TRBD2; abundance: NA; CDR3aa: CAISDGGSSYNEQFF; CDR3nt: TGTGCCATCAGTGACGGCGGGAGCTCCTACAATGAGCAGTTCTTC
v_gene: TRBV7-2; j_gene: TRBJ1-1; d_gene: NA; abundance: NA; CDR3aa: CASSSQPTRTEAFF; CDR3nt: TGTGCCAGCAGCTCTCAACCGACAAGGACTGAAGCTTTCTTT
v_gene: TRBV30; j_gene: TRBJ2-1; d_gene: TRBD1; abundance: once; CDR3aa: CAWSSGTGYNEQFF; CDR3nt: TGTGCCTGGAGCTCCGGGACAGGCTACAATGAGCAGTTCTTC
v_gene: TRBV10-3; j_gene: TRBJ2-7; d_gene: TRBD1; abundance: NA; CDR3aa: CAISDPTGSPYEQYF; CDR3nt: TGTGCCATCAGTGACCCGACAGGGAGCCCCTACGAGCAGTACTTC
v_gene: TRBV2; j_gene: TRBJ1-1; d_gene: NA; abundance: NA; CDR3aa: CASSEALRNVAEAFF; CDR3nt: TGTGCCAGCAGTGAAGCGCTTCGCAATGTAGCTGAAGCTTTCTTT
v_gene: TRBV12-5; j_gene: TRBJ1-2; d_gene: NA; abundance: NA; CDR3aa: CASGLVPRGGNRYLYGYTF; CDR3nt: TGTGCTAGTGGTTTGGTACCCCGGGGAGGGAATCGCTATCTCTATGGCTACACCTTC
v_gene: TRBV27; j_gene: TRBJ1-1; d_gene: TRBD1; abundance: NA; CDR3aa: CASSLYPDRAYSEAFF; CDR3nt: TGTGCCAGCAGTTTATATCCGGACAGGGCCTACAGTGAAGCTTTCTTT
v_gene: TRBV20-1; j_gene: TRBJ2-1; d_gene: NA; abundance: NA; CDR3aa: CSALRGNEQFF; CDR3nt: TGCAGTGCCCTCCGGGGCAATGAGCAGTTCTTC
v_gene: TRBV5-6; j_gene: TRBJ2-1; d_gene: TRBD1; abundance: NA; CDR3aa: CASLRQGSYNEQFF; CDR3nt: TGTGCCAGCCTCCGACAGGGGAGCTACAATGAGCAGTTCTTC
v_gene: TRBV15; j_gene: TRBJ2-6; d_gene: TRBD1; abundance: NA; CDR3aa: CATSRGDRGASGANVLTF; CDR3nt: TGTGCCACCAGCAGAGGGGACAGGGGGGCATCTGGGGCCAACGTCCTGACTTTC
v_gene: TRBV14; j_gene: TRBJ2-2; d_gene: NA; abundance: once; CDR3aa: CASRAAPINTGELFF; CDR3nt: TGTGCCAGCAGAGCGGCCCCGATAAACACCGGGGAGCTGTTTTTT
v_gene: TRBV28; j_gene: TRBJ2-1; d_gene: NA; abundance: NA; CDR3aa: CASSVSNNEQFF; CDR3nt: TGTGCCAGCAGTGTGTCAAATAATGAGCAGTTCTTC
v_gene: TRBV5-1; j_gene: TRBJ2-1; d_gene: NA; abundance: NA; CDR3aa: CASRTTSYNEQFF; CDR3nt: TGCGCCAGCAGAACCACTAGCTACAATGAGCAGTTCTTC